One and the same sample provided the 8 T cell receptor beta chains below, sequenced in a study of T cell repertoires in cytomegalovirus infection. TCRdb used MiXCR to reprocess the reads, holding one entry per CDR3 protein. The data contain about 260,000 distinct CDR3 sequences, roughly 15% of them singletons. Sequences were obtained from PBMCs. Every receptor here comes from a human donor in good health (CMV status not recorded). Some clones in this sample may be carry-over from other donors' samples.

J is TRBJ1-5 and V is TRBV12-3 or TRBV12-4; D unclear. This CDR3 region has 12 residues. V gave up 11 bases and J gave up 2 bases, with 10 bases separating them. The chain's CDR3 is CAAPSGNQPQHF. CDR3 nucleotide sequence: TGTGCCGCACCAAGCGGCAATCAGCCCCAGCATTTT.

This clonotype was counted ten times or more. This chain uses TRBV7-2 with TRBJ2-1; the D gene is possibly TRBD2 (6 bases). Trimming shortened V by 2 bases and J by 9 bases, and 11 bases separated the two germline ends. The CDR3 sequence is 13 residues long. Germline-derived CDR1 and CDR2 are SGHTA and FQGNSA. Here the CDR3 DNA reads TGTGCCAGCAGCTTACGATTGGGGGGTGAGCAGTTCTTC. This gives the protein CASSLRLGGEQFF.

The chain combines TRBV13 with TRBJ2-7; 9 nucleotides agree with TRBD1. In germline, CDR1 is PRHDT, CDR2 FYEKMQ (reference sequence). CDR3 length: 16 amino acids. After removal of 5 bases from V and 2 bases from J, the junction contained 10 bases not matched to a gene. For the CDR3, the DNA is TGTGCCAGCAGCACAAAGGGGACAGGGATACCCTACGAGCAGTACTTC. Its translation: CASSTKGTGIPYEQYF.

This clonotype came up many times. The gene calls are TRBV7-2 and TRBJ1-4; no reliable D call. The CDR3 extends over 15 amino acids. The ends were cut back, 8 bases at V and 0 bases at J, with 13 bases in the middle. The germline CDR1 and CDR2 sequences are SGHTA and FQGNSA. CDR3 DNA sequence: TGTGCCAGCTCGACGCAGACTGCAACTAATGAAAAACTGTTTTTT. This translates into CASSTQTATNEKLFF.

The chain is built from TRBV28 and TRBJ1-3; D is undetermined. The V and J ends lost 2 bases and 0 bases respectively, with 11 bases between them. This CDR3 has 16 amino acids. Germline V CDR1 and CDR2: MDHEN, SYDVKM. Here the CDR3 DNA reads TGTGCCAGCAGTTTACGGAAACCGCGCTCTGGAAACACCATATATTTT. It is translated as CASSLRKPRSGNTIYF.

This chain joins TRBV6-4 and TRBJ2-3; 9 bases match TRBD2. The V gene end was trimmed by 5 bases and the J gene end by 4 bases; junction bases not matched to a gene: 1. The CDR3 runs to 13 residues. Germline loops: CDR1 MRHNA, CDR2 SNTAGT. The CDR3 nucleotides are TGTGCCAGCAGTAGCGGGGGGTCAGATACGCAGTATTTT. It is translated as CASSSGGSDTQYF.

The J gene is TRBJ1-4, the V gene TRBV6-4; 9 bases match TRBD1. This CDR3 has 19 residues. After removal of 6 bases from V and 0 bases from J, the junction contained 14 bases not matched to a gene. Germline CDR1 is MRHNA and CDR2 is SNTAGT. DNA for the CDR3: TGTGCCAGCAGCAGGACAGGGGTAGACCCAAACTCAACTAATGAAAAACTGTTTTTT. Amino acids: CASSRTGVDPNSTNEKLFF.

The sample holds many counts of this clonotype. The V and J genes are TRBV7-2 and TRBJ1-6; D is perhaps TRBD1 (6 bases). Trimming stripped 2 bases from V and 5 bases from J, with 22 bases between. Germline CDR1 is SGHTA and CDR2 is FQGNSA. This CDR3 comprises 19 residues. CDR3 amino acids: CASSLSGGGGFSHNSPLHF. The DNA of the CDR3 is TGTGCCAGCAGCTTAAGCGGGGGGGGGGGCTTCTCTCATAATTCACCCCTCCACTTT. The entire variable domain, with the rest obtained from reference TRBV7-2 and TRBJ1-6, is as follows: GAGVSQSPSNKVTEKGKDVELRCDPISGHTALYWYRQSLGQGLEFLIYFQGNSAPDKSGLPSDRFSAERTGGSVSTLTIQRTQQEDSAVYLCASSLSGGGGFSHNSPLHFGNGTRLTVT.